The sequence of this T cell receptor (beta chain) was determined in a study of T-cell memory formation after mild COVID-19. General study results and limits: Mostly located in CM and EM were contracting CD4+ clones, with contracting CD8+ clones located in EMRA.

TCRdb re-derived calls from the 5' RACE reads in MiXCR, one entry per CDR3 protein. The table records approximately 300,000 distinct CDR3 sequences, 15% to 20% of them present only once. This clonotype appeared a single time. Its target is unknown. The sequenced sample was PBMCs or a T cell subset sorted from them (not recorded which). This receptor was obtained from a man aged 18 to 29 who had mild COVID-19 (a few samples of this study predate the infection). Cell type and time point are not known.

CDR3 sequence reads: CASSRGAGDRRQPQHF. In DNA, the CDR3 is TGTGCCAGCAGCAGAGGAGCTGGGGATAGGCGTCAGCCCCAGCATTTT. The chain is built from TRBV7-2 and TRBJ1-5; D gene unclear. This CDR3 contains 16 residues. V gave up 5 bases and J gave up 6 bases, with 20 bases separating them. Germline V lookup: CDR1 SGHTA, CDR2 FQGNSA.